One sample yielded the 14 T cell receptor beta chains listed below, sequenced in a study of cytomegalovirus exposure and HLA in healthy donors. Primers for the PCR totalled 60 Vbeta and 13 Jbeta. Assay used: immunoSEQ multiplex PCR; TCRdb lists only in-frame clones, some missing. Recorded here are 130,000 to 150,000 clones; the top ten clones represent around 1.5%. The sequenced sample consisted of PBMCs. The receptor source for this set is a woman aged 50 to 60 in good health and CMV-seronegative.

V is TRBV11-3 and J is TRBJ2-5; TRBD2 agrees at 10 bases. J lost 3 bases, V lost 5 bases, and 9 bases had no gene match. The CDR3 has 16 residues. Germline V gene lookup returns CDR1 SGHNT and CDR2 YENEEA. The DNA for the CDR3 is TGTGCCAGCAGCCCCGGGACTAGCGCCTCCAAAGAGACCCAGTACTTC. Protein sequence: CASSPGTSASKETQYF. Supplemented by reference TRBV11-3 and TRBJ2-5, the full variable domain reads EAGVVQSPRYKIIEKKQPVAFWCNPISGHNTLYWYLQNLGQGPELLIRYENEEAVDDSQLPKDRFSAERLKGVDSTLKIQPAELGDSAVYLCASSPGTSASKETQYFGPGTRLLVL.

The chain is built from TRBV9 and TRBJ2-5; 7 bases line up with TRBD2. CDR3 length: 12 amino acids. The V segment lost 7 bases and the J segment 5 bases; nucleotides outside the gene matches: 5. The germline V gene encodes CDR1 SGDLS and CDR2 YYNGEE. The CDR3 bases are TGTGCCAGCGGAGGGGAGGGCGAGACCCAGTACTTC. Protein sequence: CASGGEGETQYF.

The rearrangement links TRBV9 to TRBJ2-1; 8 nucleotides match TRBD1. The CDR3 runs 15 residues. The V gene's germline CDR1 is SGDLS and CDR2 YYNGEE. The V and J ends lost 0 bases and 5 bases, in that order; junction bases with no gene match: 4. The CDR3 region is CASSVDAGGDNEQFF. In DNA, the CDR3 is TGTGCCAGCAGCGTAGACGCAGGGGGCGACAATGAGCAGTTCTTC. The entire variable domain, with the rest obtained from reference TRBV9 and TRBJ2-1, is as follows: DSGVTQTPKHLITATGQRVTLRCSPRSGDLSVYWYQQSLDQGLQFLIQYYNGEERAKGNILERFSAQQFPDLHSELNLSSLELGDSALYFCASSVDAGGDNEQFFGPGTRLTVL.

This chain connects TRBV7-9 to TRBJ2-5, with 11 bases identical to TRBD1. The DNA end is a closer match to TRBJ2-7, so the J assignment may be wrong. The CDR3 runs 15 residues. In germline, CDR1 is SEHNR, CDR2 FQNEAQ (reference sequence). CDR3 loop: CASSLPGTGGNEQYF. The CDR3 DNA reads TGTGCCAGCAGCTTGCCCGGGACAGGGGGGAACGAGCAGTACTTC.

The chain uses TRBV5-1 and TRBJ1-1, with unresolved D. The germline gives CDR1 SGHRS, CDR2 YFSETQ. This CDR3 spans 15 amino acids. V was pared by 4 bases and J by 2 bases, with 15 bases between. The CDR3 region has the DNA TGCGCCAGCAGCCCCACAACAGTCCCTAACACTGAAGCTTTCTTT. It codes for CASSPTTVPNTEAFF.

The chain has TRBV15 and TRBJ2-7, with 8 positions matching TRBD2. The trim removed 5 bases at V and 4 bases at J, leaving 7 bases unmatched. Germline V lookup: CDR1 LNHNV, CDR2 YYDKDF (reference sequence). CDR3 length equals 14 residues. The CDR3 is CATSSRTSSYEQYF. CDR3 in DNA: TGTGCCACCAGCTCCCGGACTAGCTCTTACGAGCAGTACTTC.

The chain is built from TRBV5-6 and TRBJ1-4; D perhaps matches TRBD1 (6 bases). Germline assignment: CDR1 SGHDT and CDR2 YYEEEE. CDR3 length: 15 amino acids. V was shortened by 0 bases and J by 4 bases, with 10 bases between the two germline ends. The CDR3 DNA sequence: TGTGCCAGCAGCTTGGTCAGGGGTGATAATGAAAAACTGTTTTTT. Translation gives CASSLVRGDNEKLFF. Full variable domain (missing parts from reference TRBV5-6 and TRBJ1-4): DAGVTQSPTHLIKTRGQQVTLRCSPKSGHDTVSWYQQALGQGPQFIFQYYEEEERQRGNFPDRFSGHQFPNYSSELNVNALLLGDSALYLCASSLVRGDNEKLFFGSGTQLSVL.

The chain is built from TRBV10-3 and TRBJ1-1; tentative D call: TRBD1 (5 bases). This CDR3 comprises 15 residues. Germline loops: CDR1 ENHRY, CDR2 SYGVKD. The V gene lost 6 bases and the J gene lost 1 base, with 15 bases spanning the gap. The CDR3 loop reads CAISISTVGNTEAFF. In nucleotides, the CDR3 is TGTGCCATCAGCATCTCGACAGTCGGGAACACTGAAGCTTTCTTT.

The rearrangement uses TRBV9 and TRBJ2-7, with D tentatively TRBD2 (5 bases). V was pared by 0 bases and J by 2 bases, with 15 bases between. CDR3 length equals 16 residues. CDR1 is SGDLS, CDR2 YYNGEE, per germline. In DNA, the CDR3 is TGTGCCAGCAGCGTAGCTTGGGTATTGGGAGCCTACGAGCAGTACTTC. This sequence encodes CASSVAWVLGAYEQYF.

The chain couples TRBV7-8 to TRBJ1-5; D not resolved. V shed 1 base and J shed 7 bases, with 11 bases lying between them. CDR1 and CDR2 from the germline V gene are SGHVS and FQNEAQ. There are 14 residues in the CDR3. The CDR3: CASSLGITGQPQHF. The CDR3 nucleotides are TGTGCCAGCAGCTTAGGAATAACGGGGCAGCCCCAGCATTTT.

The chain combines TRBV9 with TRBJ2-2; 7 bases line up with TRBD1. CDR3 length: 15 residues. Germline-derived CDR1 and CDR2 are SGDLS and YYNGEE. The ends lost 3 bases at V and 3 bases at J; junction bases unmatched: 5. The CDR3 DNA reads as TGTGCCAGCAGCGCTGTGACAGGGTACACCGGGGAGCTGTTTTTT. The encoded protein is CASSAVTGYTGELFF. Full variable domain (remainder filled in from reference TRBV9 and TRBJ2-2): DSGVTQTPKHLITATGQRVTLRCSPRSGDLSVYWYQQSLDQGLQFLIQYYNGEERAKGNILERFSAQQFPDLHSELNLSSLELGDSALYFCASSAVTGYTGELFFGEGSRLTVL.

About this clone itself: Different DNA sequences within this sample yield the same CDR3. The CDR3, as DNA: TGTGCCAGCTCACCCGGCGGGGGGGGGAACACTGAAGCTTTCTTT. Protein: CASSPGGGGNTEAFF. The chain joins TRBV18 to TRBJ1-1; D might be TRBD1 (5 bases). Per germline, CDR1 KGHSH and CDR2 LQKENI. This CDR3 is 15 amino acids long. Trimming stripped 3 bases from V and 1 base from J, with 12 bases between.

The chain is built from TRBV7-2 and TRBJ1-1; D unresolved. Germline loops: CDR1 SGHTA, CDR2 FQGNSA. The CDR3 consists of 14 residues. Trimming removed 0 bases from V and 5 bases from J, with 10 bases in between. CDR3 sequence: CASSLAIGETEAFF. The CDR3 DNA is TGTGCCAGCAGCTTAGCGATTGGGGAGACTGAAGCTTTCTTT.

The chain couples TRBV11-2 to TRBJ2-7; no firm D call. CDR3 length equals 13 residues. Germline V gene sequence: CDR1 SGHAT, CDR2 FQNNGV. Deletions cut 9 bases from V and 0 bases from J, with 12 bases between. The CDR3 region is CASALGRSYEQYF. The CDR3 bases are TGTGCCAGTGCCCTGGGCCGCTCCTACGAGCAGTACTTC.